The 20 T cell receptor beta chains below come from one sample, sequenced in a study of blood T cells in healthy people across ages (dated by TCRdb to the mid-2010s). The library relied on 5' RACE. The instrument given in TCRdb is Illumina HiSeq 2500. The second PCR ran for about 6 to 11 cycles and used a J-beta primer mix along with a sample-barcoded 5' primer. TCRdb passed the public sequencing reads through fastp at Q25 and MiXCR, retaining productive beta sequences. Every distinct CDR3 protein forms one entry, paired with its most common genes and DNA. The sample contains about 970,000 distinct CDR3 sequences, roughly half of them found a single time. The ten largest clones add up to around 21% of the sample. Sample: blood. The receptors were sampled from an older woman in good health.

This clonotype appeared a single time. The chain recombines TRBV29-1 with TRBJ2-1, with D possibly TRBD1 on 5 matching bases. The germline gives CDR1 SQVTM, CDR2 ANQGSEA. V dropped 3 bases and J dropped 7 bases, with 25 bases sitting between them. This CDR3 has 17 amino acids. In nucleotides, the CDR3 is TGCAGCGTTGAGGGGCAGGGTTTCCTTAGGGTGGGGAATGAGCAGTTCTTC. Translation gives CSVEGQGFLRVGNEQFF.

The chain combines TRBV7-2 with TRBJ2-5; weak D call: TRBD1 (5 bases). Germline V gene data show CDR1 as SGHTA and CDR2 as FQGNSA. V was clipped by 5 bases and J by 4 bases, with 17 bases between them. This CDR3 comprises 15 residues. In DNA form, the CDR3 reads TGTGCCAGCAGCAAAGACAGTAGGACGGGAGAGACCCAGTACTTC. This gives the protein CASSKDSRTGETQYF.

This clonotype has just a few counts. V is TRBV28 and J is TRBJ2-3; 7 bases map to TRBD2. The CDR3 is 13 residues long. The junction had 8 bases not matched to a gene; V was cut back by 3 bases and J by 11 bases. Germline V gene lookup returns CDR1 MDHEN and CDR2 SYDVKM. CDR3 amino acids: CASSFQTSVGQYF. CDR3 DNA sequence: TGTGCCAGCAGTTTCCAAACTAGCGTGGGGCAGTATTTT.

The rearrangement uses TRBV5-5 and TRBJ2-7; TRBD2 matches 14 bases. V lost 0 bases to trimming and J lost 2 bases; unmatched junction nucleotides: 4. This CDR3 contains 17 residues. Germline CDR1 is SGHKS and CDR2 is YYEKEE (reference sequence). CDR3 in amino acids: CASSLGGTSGRPYEQYF. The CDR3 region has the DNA TGTGCCAGCAGCTTGGGGGGGACTAGCGGGAGACCCTACGAGCAGTACTTC.

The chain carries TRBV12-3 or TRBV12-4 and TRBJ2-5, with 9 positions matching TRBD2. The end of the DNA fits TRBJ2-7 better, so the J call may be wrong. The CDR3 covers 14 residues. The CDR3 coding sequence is TGTGCCAGCAGTGCGGTAGCGGGAGTCAGCGAGCAGTACTTC. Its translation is CASSAVAGVSEQYF.

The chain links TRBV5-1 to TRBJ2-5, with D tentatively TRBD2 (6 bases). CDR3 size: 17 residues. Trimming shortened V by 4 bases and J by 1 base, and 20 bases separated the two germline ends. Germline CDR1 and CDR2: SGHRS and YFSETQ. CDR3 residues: CASSVGGGAGSQETQYF. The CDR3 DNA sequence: TGCGCCAGCAGCGTGGGAGGCGGTGCAGGGTCCCAAGAGACCCAGTACTTC.

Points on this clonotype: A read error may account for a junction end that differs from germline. The CDR3 coding sequence is TGTGCCGGCAGTGACCCCGCAACTAGCGGGAGTGACAATGAGCAGTTCTTC. Its translation is CAGSDPATSGSDNEQFF. The chain recombines TRBV25-1 with TRBJ2-1; 11 bases match TRBD2. The CDR3 has 17 residues. Germline V gene data show CDR1 as MGHDK and CDR2 as SYGVNS.

The CDR3 coding sequence is TGTGCCATCAGTGAGTCGAATAGCCGGGAGCAGTACTTC. This encodes CAISESNSREQYF. V usage is TRBV10-3 and J usage is TRBJ2-7; D is ambiguous. The CDR3 is 13 amino acids. V was trimmed by 0 bases and J by 7 bases, leaving 10 bases between them. The germline CDR1 and CDR2 sequences are ENHRY and SYGVKD.

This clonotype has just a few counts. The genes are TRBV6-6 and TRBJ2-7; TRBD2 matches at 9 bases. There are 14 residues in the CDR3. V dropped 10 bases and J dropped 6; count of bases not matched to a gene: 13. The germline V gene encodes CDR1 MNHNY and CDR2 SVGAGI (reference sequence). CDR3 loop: CATKSGGRASEQYF. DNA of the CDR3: TGTGCCACCAAGTCCGGCGGGAGGGCTTCCGAGCAGTACTTC.

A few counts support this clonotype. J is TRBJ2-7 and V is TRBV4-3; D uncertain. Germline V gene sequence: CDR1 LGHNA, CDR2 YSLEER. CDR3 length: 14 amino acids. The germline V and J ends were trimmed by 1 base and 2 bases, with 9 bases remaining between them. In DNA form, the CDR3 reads TGCGCCAGCAGCCAAGCGGGTCCAGCCTACGAGCAGTACTTC. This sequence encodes CASSQAGPAYEQYF.

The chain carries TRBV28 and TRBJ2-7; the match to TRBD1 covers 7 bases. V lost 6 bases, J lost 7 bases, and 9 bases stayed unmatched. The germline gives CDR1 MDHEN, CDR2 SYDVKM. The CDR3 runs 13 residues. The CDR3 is CASSLPDRDEQYF. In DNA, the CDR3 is TGTGCCAGCAGCCTTCCCGACAGGGATGAGCAGTACTTC.

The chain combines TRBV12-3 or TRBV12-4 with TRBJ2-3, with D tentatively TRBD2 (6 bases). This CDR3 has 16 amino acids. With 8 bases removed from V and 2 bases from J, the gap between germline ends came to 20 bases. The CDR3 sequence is CASSPERVAFTDTQYF. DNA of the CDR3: TGTGCCAGCTCTCCTGAGCGGGTGGCGTTCACAGATACGCAGTATTTT.

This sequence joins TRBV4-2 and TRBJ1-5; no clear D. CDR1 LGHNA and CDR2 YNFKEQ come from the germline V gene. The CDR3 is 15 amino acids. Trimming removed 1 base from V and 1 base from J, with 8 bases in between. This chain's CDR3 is CASSQVLMSNQPQHF. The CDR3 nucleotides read TGTGCCAGCAGCCAAGTGTTGATGAGCAATCAGCCCCAGCATTTT.

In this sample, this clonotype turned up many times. The CDR3 reads CASSQDTDTQYF. For the CDR3, the DNA is TGTGCCAGCAGCCAAGATACAGATACGCAGTATTTT. V is TRBV3-1 and J is TRBJ2-3, with D unresolved. This CDR3 comprises 12 residues. The germline V gene has CDR1 LGHDT and CDR2 YNNKEL (reference sequence). V was trimmed by 0 bases and J by 3 bases, leaving 1 base between them.

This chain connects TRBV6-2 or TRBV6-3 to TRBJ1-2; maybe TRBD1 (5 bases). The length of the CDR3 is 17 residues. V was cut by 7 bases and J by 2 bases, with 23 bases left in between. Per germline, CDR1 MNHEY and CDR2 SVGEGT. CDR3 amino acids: CASIEGNLDSSNYGYTF. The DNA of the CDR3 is TGTGCCAGCATCGAGGGGAATCTTGACAGTTCGAACTATGGCTACACCTTC.

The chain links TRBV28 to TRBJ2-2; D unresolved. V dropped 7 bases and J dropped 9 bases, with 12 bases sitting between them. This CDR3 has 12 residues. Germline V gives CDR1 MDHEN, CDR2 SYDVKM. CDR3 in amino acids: CASNQDGWELFF. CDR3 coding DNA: TGTGCCAGCAACCAGGACGGATGGGAGCTGTTTTTT.

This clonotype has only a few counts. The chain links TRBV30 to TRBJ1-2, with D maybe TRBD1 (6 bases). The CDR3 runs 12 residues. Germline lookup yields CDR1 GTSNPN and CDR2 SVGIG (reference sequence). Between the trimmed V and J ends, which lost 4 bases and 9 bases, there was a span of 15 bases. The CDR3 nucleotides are TGTGCCTGGATTCGGGACACCCGGAGCTACACCTTC. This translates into CAWIRDTRSYTF.

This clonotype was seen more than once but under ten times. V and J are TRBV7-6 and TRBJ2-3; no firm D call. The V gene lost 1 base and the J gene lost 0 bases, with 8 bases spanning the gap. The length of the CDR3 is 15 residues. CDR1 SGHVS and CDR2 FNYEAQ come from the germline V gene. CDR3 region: CASSLEWSSTDTQYF. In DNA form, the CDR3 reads TGTGCCAGCAGCTTAGAATGGTCTAGCACAGATACGCAGTATTTT. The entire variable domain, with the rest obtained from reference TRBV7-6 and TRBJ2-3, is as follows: GAGVSQSPRYKVTKRGQDVALRCDPISGHVSLYWYRQALGQGPEFLTYFNYEAQQDKSGLPNDRFSAERPEGSISTLTIQRTEQRDSAMYRCASSLEWSSTDTQYFGPGTRLTVL.

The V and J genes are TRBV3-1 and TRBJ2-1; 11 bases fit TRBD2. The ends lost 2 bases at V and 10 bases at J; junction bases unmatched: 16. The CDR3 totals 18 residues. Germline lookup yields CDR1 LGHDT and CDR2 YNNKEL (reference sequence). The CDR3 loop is CASSQSLSTSGIPREQFF. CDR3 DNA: TGTGCCAGCAGCCAATCCCTTTCGACTAGCGGGATCCCCCGAGAGCAGTTCTTC.

CDR3 in DNA: TGTGCCAGCTCGGCGGGACGGGGGGCCACAGATACGCAGTATTTT. Translated, it gives CASSAGRGATDTQYF. This chain links TRBV18 with TRBJ2-3; the D gene is possibly TRBD2 (7 bases). With 6 bases removed from V and 2 bases from J, the gap between germline ends came to 15 bases. Germline loops: CDR1 KGHSH, CDR2 LQKENI. The CDR3 is 15 amino acids.